Listed below are T cell receptor beta chains from one sample, sequenced in a study of blood T cell repertoires in COVID-19. The method was immunoSEQ multiplex PCR; TCRdb's version includes in-frame clones alone and lacks a portion of them. The sample holds around 310,000 clones, 80% to 95% seen once. The sequencing sample was made of peripheral blood. The receptors stem from a woman aged 25 to 45 with COVID-19, enrolled during active disease. Each CDR3 is given with its conserved first and last residue. D genes are given only for firm matches. Clone size is given for some rows only: seen once, a few or many times, or a class if the clone is expanded.

v_call,cdr3_length,j_call,clone_size,d_call,cdr3_nt,cdr3_aa
TRBV11-2,15,TRBJ2-7,-,-,TGTGCCAGCAGCTTACAGAATGGGAGGATCAACGAGCAGTACTTC,CASSLQNGRINEQYF
TRBV7-8,14,TRBJ2-1,medium-sized,-,TGTGCCAGCAGCTTACTCGGGGACTACAATGAGCAGTTCTTC,CASSLLGDYNEQFF
TRBV6-5,14,TRBJ1-6,-,-,TGTGCCAGCAGAGGTACAGGGTCTAATTCACCCCTCCACTTT,CASRGTGSNSPLHF
TRBV5-1,14,TRBJ1-5,-,TRBD1,TGCGCCAGCAGCCCAAGGACAGGGGAGCAGCCCCAGCATTTT,CASSPRTGEQPQHF
TRBV24-1,13,TRBJ2-3,-,-,TGTGCCACCTCAACTAGATACACAGATACGCAGTATTTT,CATSTRYTDTQYF
TRBV28,14,TRBJ1-2,-,TRBD1,TGTGCCAGCAGTTTATCCCCAGGGGGGTATGGCTACACCTTC,CASSLSPGGYGYTF
TRBV9,11,TRBJ2-1,-,-,TGTGCCAGCAGCGCAGAGGAGGAGCAGTTCTTC,CASSAEEEQFF
TRBV5-4,17,TRBJ1-2,-,TRBD1,TGTGCCAGCAGCTCTCCCCCGGGACAGGGGGCGCTTGGAGGCTACACCTTC,CASSSPPGQGALGGYTF
TRBV28,15,TRBJ1-3,-,-,TGTGCCAGCAGTTTGAGGAGGGTGCCCGGAAACACCATATATTTT,CASSLRRVPGNTIYF
TRBV7-6,14,TRBJ2-2,-,-,TGTGCCAGCATTCCGGGAATGAACACCGGGGAGCTGTTTTTT,CASIPGMNTGELFF
TRBV19,17,TRBJ2-6,-,-,TGTGCCAGTAGTCGGACTCCTAAGGACTCTGGGGCCAACGTCCTGACTTTC,CASSRTPKDSGANVLTF
TRBV24-1,17,TRBJ2-1,-,TRBD2,TGTGCCACCAGTGACCCTCGGGGACTAGCGGGGGGTCAGGCGCAGTTCTTC,CATSDPRGLAGGQAQFF
TRBV4-3,19,TRBJ2-2,-,TRBD1,TGCGCCAGCAGCCAAGATCAGGCGGTCGGGACAGGGGGCGGCGGGGAGCTGTTTTTT,CASSQDQAVGTGGGGELFF
TRBV6-5,15,TRBJ1-1,once,-,TGTGCCAGCAGTTACTCGAACAAACTGAACACTGAAGCTTTCTTT,CASSYSNKLNTEAFF
TRBV6-5,14,TRBJ1-1,-,-,TGTGCCAGCAGCCCCCCAACAGGGTATACTGAAGCTTTCTTT,CASSPPTGYTEAFF
TRBV9,14,TRBJ1-1,-,-,TGTGCCAGCAGCATCGGGACATCGAACACTGAAGCTTTCTTT,CASSIGTSNTEAFF
TRBV19,19,TRBJ2-7,-,TRBD2,TGTGCCAGTAGTAAGAAGGCCGGGACTAGCGGGGCCACCAACTACGAGCAGTACTTC,CASSKKAGTSGATNYEQYF
TRBV10-1,15,TRBJ2-3,-,-,TGCGCCAGCAGTGAAGCTAGACAGACTACAGATACGCAGTATTTT,CASSEARQTTDTQYF
TRBV19,11,TRBJ1-4,-,-,TGTGCCAGTAGTTCGACACTGAAACTGTTTTTT,CASSSTLKLFF
TRBV5-6,14,TRBJ2-1,-,TRBD2,TGTGCCAGCAGCTGGGAGGGCGCCTACAATGAGCAGTTCTTC,CASSWEGAYNEQFF
TRBV5-1,15,TRBJ2-2,-,TRBD2,TGCGCCAGCAGCTTAGGCGGGGGGAACACCGGGGAGCTGTTTTTT,CASSLGGGNTGELFF
TRBV28,16,TRBJ1-3,-,-,TGTGCCAGCAGTACCCCAGGGCACGCAGGGGGAAACACCATATATTTT,CASSTPGHAGGNTIYF
TRBV9,15,TRBJ2-1,-,TRBD1,TGTGCCAGCAACGAGGGACAGGGGTCAATGAATGAGCAGTTCTTC,CASNEGQGSMNEQFF
TRBV18,15,TRBJ2-7,-,TRBD1,TGTGCCAGCTCACCGGGACAGGGGGCGTCCTACGAGCAGTACTTC,CASSPGQGASYEQYF
TRBV5-1,13,TRBJ1-1,-,-,TGCGCCAGCAGCTTTAGGGTTCAGGGAGGAGCTTTCTTT,CASSFRVQGGAFF
TRBV19,18,TRBJ2-7,-,TRBD2,TGTGCCAGTAGTATCGGACCCGTGGGGGGGTTCGAGTCCTACGAGCAGTACTTC,CASSIGPVGGFESYEQYF
TRBV29-1,12,TRBJ1-3,-,-,TGCAGCGTCGGAGAAGGATCAAACACCATATATTTT,CSVGEGSNTIYF
TRBV10-2,17,TRBJ2-6,-,-,TGCGCCAGCAGTGAGGAGGTCAGGGCGTCTGGGGCCAACGTCCTGACTTTC,CASSEEVRASGANVLTF
TRBV7-9,14,TRBJ1-1,-,-,TGTGCCAGCAGCTTAATGAGGCAGTCTACTGAAGCTTTCTTT,CASSLMRQSTEAFF
TRBV5-4,16,TRBJ1-1,-,-,TGTGCCAGCAGCTTGGGGCAGGGAAGGTTGGGCACTGAAGCTTTCTTT,CASSLGQGRLGTEAFF
TRBV29-1,12,TRBJ1-2,-,-,-,CSVVGRGAINSF
TRBV19,15,TRBJ2-7,-,TRBD1,TGTGCCAGTAGTACACAGGGGCGAAATTATCACGAGCAGTACTTC,CASSTQGRNYHEQYF
TRBV7-9,15,TRBJ1-4,-,TRBD1,TGTGCCAGCAGCCGCGTCCGGGACAGTAATGAAAAACTGTTTTTT,CASSRVRDSNEKLFF
TRBV30,14,TRBJ1-5,-,-,TGTGCCTGGAGTACGGAGGGAGGGGGTCAGCCCCAGCATTTT,CAWSTEGGGQPQHF
TRBV28,11,TRBJ2-2,-,-,TGTGCCAGCAGTTTAATGGGCAAGCTGTTTTTT,CASSLMGKLFF
TRBV10-2,13,TRBJ1-2,-,TRBD1,TGCGCCAGCAGTGAACAGGGGGCCTATGGCTACACCTTC,CASSEQGAYGYTF
TRBV2,14,TRBJ1-5,-,-,TGTGCCAGCAGTGAAGGGGGGGACAATCAGCCCCAGCATTTT,CASSEGGDNQPQHF
TRBV5-1,14,TRBJ1-3,few,TRBD1,TGCGCCAGCAGCTTATCCGACAGGGTCGGGGCCATATATTTT,CASSLSDRVGAIYF
TRBV18,16,TRBJ2-3,-,TRBD1,TGTGCCAGCTCACGAACGAGGGGGCTTGGCACAGATACGCAGTATTTT,CASSRTRGLGTDTQYF
TRBV30,18,TRBJ1-3,-,-,TGTGCCTGGACCTCCATCCGAGGCCGGGGAGTCGGTGGAAACACCATATATTTT,CAWTSIRGRGVGGNTIYF
TRBV6-5,16,TRBJ2-3,-,TRBD1,TGTGCCAGCAGTTCCCGGGACAGGGGGTCGGGCGATACGCAGTATTTT,CASSSRDRGSGDTQYF
TRBV10-3,12,TRBJ1-6,-,TRBD1,TGTGCCATCTCCAGGGGGAATTCACCCCTCCACTTT,CAISRGNSPLHF